This T cell receptor beta chain derives from a study of PD-L1 blockade in urothelial cancer. Study overall: The patients' atezolizumab therapy, 1,200 mg intravenously every 3 weeks, started in the mid-2010s. The analyses of blood took place 3 weeks (second dose) and 6 weeks after treatment start.

From germline, CDR1 is SGHNT and CDR2 YENEEA. The CDR3 length is 12 residues. V dropped 4 bases and J dropped 5 bases, with 9 bases sitting between them. The time point is: peripheral blood 6 weeks after treatment start. Enrolled patients showed locally advanced or metastatic urothelial carcinoma. Per-patient samples, pretreatment and on-treatment, numbered 1 to 8. Repertoires were generated with immunoSEQ multiplex PCR, while TCRdb's copy carries only in-frame clones and drops some. The sample has about 39,000 clones; 75% to 90% are singletons. Sample: PBMCs, taken around atezolizumab (anti-PD-L1) treatment. The origin of this receptor is a man aged 35 to 55 with urothelial cancer. The J gene is TRBJ2-7, the V gene TRBV11-3, with D possibly TRBD1 on 6 matching bases. CDR3 nucleotides: TGTGCCAGCAGCTCCCACAGGGACGAGCAGTACTTC. Residues: CASSSHRDEQYF. The whole variable domain, filled in from reference TRBV11-3 and TRBJ2-7, reads EAGVVQSPRYKIIEKKQPVAFWCNPISGHNTLYWYLQNLGQGPELLIRYENEEAVDDSQLPKDRFSAERLKGVDSTLKIQPAELGDSAVYLCASSSHRDEQYFGPGTRLTVT.